The 26 T cell receptor beta chains below come from one sample, sequenced in a study of T cell responses to AZD1222 COVID-19 vaccine. Measured with immunoSEQ multiplex PCR; TCRdb has only the in-frame clones, and not every one. The table includes 120,000 or so clones, around 90% detected once. Sequenced material: peripheral blood, taken on day 0 of AZD1222 vaccination. The origin of the receptors is an adult in good health.

The chain recombines TRBV5-3 with TRBJ1-1, with 8 bases identical to TRBD1. TRBV5-3 is annotated as an ORF whose role is uncertain. Trimming at V came to 5 bases and at J to 3 bases, leaving 9 bases not matched to a gene. The CDR3 consists of 15 residues. CDR3 in amino acids: CARRLGQGGYTEAFF. In DNA, the CDR3 is TGTGCCAGAAGACTCGGACAGGGAGGCTACACTGAAGCTTTCTTT.

The rearrangement uses TRBV27 and TRBJ1-6; 8 nucleotides agree with TRBD1. CDR1 is MNHEY, CDR2 SMNVEV, per germline (reference sequence). Germline trimming cut 5 bases from V and 8 bases from J; bases unmatched to any gene: 5. CDR3 length: 14 residues. In nucleotides, the CDR3 is TGTGCCAGCAGTCCCCAGGGGGCCGATTCACCCCTCCACTTT. Protein product: CASSPQGADSPLHF.

V is TRBV5-1 and J is TRBJ1-2; TRBD1 matches at 8 bases. V was clipped by 0 bases and J by 8 bases; unmatched bases: 6. This CDR3 has 14 amino acids. Per germline, CDR1 SGHRS and CDR2 YFSETQ. The CDR3 is CASSLEGQGVGYTF. DNA of the CDR3: TGCGCCAGCAGCTTGGAAGGACAGGGAGTCGGCTACACCTTC. The whole variable domain, filled in from reference TRBV5-1 and TRBJ1-2, reads KAGVTQTPRYLIKTRGQQVTLSCSPISGHRSVSWYQQTPGQGLQFLFEYFSETQRNKGNFPGRFSGRQFSNSRSEMNVSTLELGDSALYLCASSLEGQGVGYTFGSGTRLTVV.

The chain carries TRBV25-1 and TRBJ1-2; TRBD1 matches at 11 bases. This CDR3 has 17 amino acids. CDR1 is MGHDK, CDR2 SYGVNS, per germline. With 4 bases clipped from V and 3 bases from J, the junction kept 10 bases outside the gene matches. The CDR3 nucleotides are TGTGCCAGCAGTGGCAGTCCCGGGACAGGGGGAGACTATGGCTACACCTTC. It is translated as CASSGSPGTGGDYGYTF.

The chain combines TRBV10-2 with TRBJ1-6; D is possibly TRBD1 (6 bases). The CDR3 covers 14 residues. Germline V gives CDR1 WSHSY, CDR2 SAAADI. Trimming removed 5 bases from V and 8 bases from J, with 13 bases in between. Here the CDR3 DNA reads TGCGCCAGCAGTCCGGGGACATGGGATTCACCCCTCCACTTT. The encoded protein is CASSPGTWDSPLHF.

V is TRBV18 and J is TRBJ1-1; a weak D match, TRBD1 (6 bases). The CDR3 covers 14 residues. Trimming took 3 bases from V and 1 from J, leaving 9 bases between them. Germline V gene lookup returns CDR1 KGHSH and CDR2 LQKENI. The CDR3 nucleotides are TGTGCCAGCTCACCTCAGGGGACGAACACTGAAGCTTTCTTT. It yields the protein CASSPQGTNTEAFF.

The rearrangement uses TRBV29-1 and TRBJ1-4; unclear D gene. V lost 4 bases to trimming and J lost 8 bases, with 17 bases between them. CDR3 length: 14 residues. The germline gives CDR1 SQVTM, CDR2 ANQGSEA. The CDR3 coding sequence is TGCAGCGTTGTGGGTATCGGTACGCGGGAAAAACTGTTTTTT. This gives the protein CSVVGIGTREKLFF.

The CDR3 coding sequence is TGTGCCAGCAGCCAAGATTCCAGCGGAGGCACAGATACGCAGTATTTT. It is translated as CASSQDSSGGTDTQYF. The chain links TRBV3-1 (or the pseudogene TRBV3-2) to TRBJ2-3; possible D gene TRBD2, 5 bases. The V gene lost 0 bases and the J gene lost 1 base, with 11 bases spanning the gap. The CDR3 covers 16 residues. From germline, CDR1 is LGHDT and CDR2 YNNKEL (reference sequence).

This clone was observed a few times. The chain employs TRBV12-3 or TRBV12-4 and TRBJ1-2, with TRBD1 matching 8 bases. The CDR3 has 13 residues. The junction had 4 bases not matched to a gene; V was cut back by 6 bases and J by 4 bases. The CDR3 nucleotides are TGTGCCAGCAGCCCACAGGGGGGCTATGGCTACACCTTC. Encoded protein: CASSPQGGYGYTF.

The chain links TRBV19 to TRBJ2-5; D perhaps matches TRBD1 (5 bases). Germline assignment: CDR1 LNHDA and CDR2 SQIVND (reference sequence). The CDR3 length is 12 residues. V shed 5 bases and J shed 2 bases, with 6 bases lying between them. Here the CDR3 DNA reads TGTGCCAGTAGTCCAGGGCAAGAGACCCAGTACTTC. It encodes CASSPGQETQYF.

The chain links TRBV6-5 to TRBJ1-5, with D hard to call. The CDR3 consists of 13 residues. Germline V gene lookup returns CDR1 MNHEY and CDR2 SVGAGI. Trimming stripped 5 bases from V and 7 bases from J, with 12 bases between. Here the CDR3 reads CASSRAWPQPQHF. The CDR3 DNA sequence: TGTGCCAGCAGTCGTGCATGGCCCCAGCCCCAGCATTTT.

Only one count was recorded for this clone. The rearrangement links TRBV20-1 to TRBJ1-6; D unclear. V was clipped by 3 bases and J by 10 bases, with 10 bases between them. There are 12 residues in the CDR3. The V gene's germline CDR1 is DFQATT and CDR2 SNEGSKA (reference sequence). The CDR3 region has the DNA TGCAGTGCTAGTACCTCAGCGTCACCCCTCCACTTT. It is translated as CSASTSASPLHF.

The genes are TRBV12-3 or TRBV12-4 and TRBJ1-5, with no clear D. The ends were cut back, 2 bases at V and 7 bases at J, with 6 bases in the middle. This CDR3 spans 12 amino acids. The CDR3 spells CASSLSGQPQHF. CDR3 bases: TGTGCCAGCAGTTTATCGGGACAGCCCCAGCATTTT.

The J gene is TRBJ1-2, the V gene TRBV19; no clear D. Trimming removed 5 bases at V and 8 bases at J, with 15 bases between. The CDR3 loop spans 13 amino acids. In germline, CDR1 is LNHDA, CDR2 SQIVND (reference sequence). The CDR3 protein is CASSPLKTWGYTF. DNA for the CDR3: TGTGCCAGTAGTCCCCTAAAAACCTGGGGCTACACCTTC.

The CDR3 sequence is CASIQGYTEAFF. CDR3 coding DNA: TGTGCCAGTATCCAGGGCTACACTGAAGCTTTCTTT. V and J are TRBV19 and TRBJ1-1; D perhaps matches TRBD1 (5 bases). CDR3 size: 12 residues. From germline, CDR1 is LNHDA and CDR2 SQIVND (reference sequence). V lost 7 bases, J lost 3 bases, and 9 bases lay in between.

V is TRBV5-4 and J is TRBJ2-2; no clear D gene. The ends were cut back, 5 bases at V and 4 bases at J, with 9 bases in the middle. The CDR3 extends over 13 amino acids. In germline, CDR1 is SGHNT, CDR2 YYREEE (reference sequence). The CDR3: CASRLKGTGELFF. The CDR3 region has the DNA TGTGCCAGCAGACTAAAGGGCACCGGGGAGCTGTTTTTT.

The gene calls are TRBV25-1 and TRBJ2-5; tentatively, D is TRBD1 (6 bases). The CDR3 runs 15 residues. Deletions cut 5 bases from V and 1 base from J, with 14 bases between. Germline V gives CDR1 MGHDK, CDR2 SYGVNS. The CDR3 reads CASSSLRGSQETQYF. The CDR3 region has the DNA TGTGCCAGCAGTTCACTCAGGGGTTCCCAAGAGACCCAGTACTTC.

The chain joins TRBV5-4 to TRBJ2-5, with D hard to call. This CDR3 region has 15 residues. Germline V gene sequence: CDR1 SGHNT, CDR2 YYREEE (reference sequence). Trimming stripped 0 bases from V and 5 bases from J, with 14 bases between. The CDR3 nucleotides are TGTGCCAGCAGCTTGGGTTGGGCAGGACGGGAGACCCAGTACTTC. As protein: CASSLGWAGRETQYF.

This clone was observed a single time. V and J are TRBV4-1 and TRBJ2-7; 8 bases map to TRBD1. Losses at the gene ends were 3 bases for V and 3 bases for J; bases not matched to a gene: 4. In germline, CDR1 is MGHRA, CDR2 YSYEKL. CDR3 length equals 14 residues. CDR3 in amino acids: CASSQGDRGYEQYF. In DNA, the CDR3 is TGCGCCAGCAGCCAGGGAGACAGGGGCTACGAGCAGTACTTC.

V gene TRBV5-1 combines with J gene TRBJ1-2, with a tentative D call TRBD1 (6 bases). V was trimmed by 0 bases and J by 7 bases, leaving 16 bases between them. Germline V gene data show CDR1 as SGHRS and CDR2 as YFSETQ. This CDR3 spans 15 amino acids. CDR3 nucleotide sequence: TGCGCCAGCAGCTTGGATGGGGGCGCGATGGGTGGCTACACCTTC. It specifies CASSLDGGAMGGYTF. Filled out from reference TRBV5-1 and TRBJ1-2, the complete variable domain reads KAGVTQTPRYLIKTRGQQVTLSCSPISGHRSVSWYQQTPGQGLQFLFEYFSETQRNKGNFPGRFSGRQFSNSRSEMNVSTLELGDSALYLCASSLDGGAMGGYTFGSGTRLTVV.

V and J are TRBV6-5 and TRBJ2-2; a possible D gene is TRBD1 (7 bases). Trimming left V 6 bases short and J 5 bases short, with 16 bases between. CDR1 and CDR2 (germline): MNHEY, SVGAGI. The CDR3 covers 15 residues. The CDR3 bases are TGTGCCAGCAGCCCCAGGGGGGAGAGGACCGGGGAGCTGTTTTTT. Translation: CASSPRGERTGELFF.

This clone occurred once. The chain recombines TRBV11-3 with TRBJ2-5, with a weak D call TRBD1 (7 bases). Trimming took 4 bases from V and 6 from J, leaving 12 bases between them. The CDR3 is 13 residues long. From germline, CDR1 is SGHNT and CDR2 YENEEA. The CDR3 region is CASSSGGPQTQYF. The DNA for the CDR3 is TGTGCCAGCAGCTCAGGGGGGCCACAGACCCAGTACTTC.

The J gene is TRBJ1-1, the V gene TRBV19, with 8 bases matching TRBD1. The CDR3 consists of 15 residues. J was trimmed by 5 bases and V by 4 bases; bases with no gene match: 9. Germline CDR1 reads LNHDA; CDR2 reads SQIVND (reference sequence). The CDR3 region is CASSTKWTGSTEAFF. DNA of the CDR3: TGTGCCAGTAGTACTAAATGGACAGGGAGTACTGAAGCTTTCTTT.

The V call is TRBV15, the J call TRBJ2-2, with 7 bases matching TRBD1. The CDR3 loop spans 16 amino acids. V lost 3 bases to trimming and J lost 1 base; unmatched junction nucleotides: 5. Looked up from germline, CDR1 is LNHNV and CDR2 is YYDKDF (reference sequence). The CDR3 here is CATSRGTARNTGELFF. The DNA for the CDR3 is TGTGCCACCAGCAGGGGGACAGCAAGGAACACCGGGGAGCTGTTTTTT. Full variable domain (rest looked up from reference TRBV15 and TRBJ2-2): DAMVIQNPRYQVTQFGKPVTLSCSQTLNHNVMYWYQQKSSQAPKLLFHYYDKDFNNEADTPDNFQSRRPNTSFCFLDIRSPGLGDTAMYLCATSRGTARNTGELFFGEGSRLTVL.

This chain joins TRBV28 and TRBJ1-5; TRBD1 agrees at 7 bases. The germline CDR1 and CDR2 sequences are MDHEN and SYDVKM. V lost 2 bases and J lost 5; bases outside the gene matches: 9. This CDR3 comprises 16 residues. CDR3: CASSLVGGGGHQPQHF. The DNA for the CDR3 is TGTGCCAGCAGTTTAGTGGGGGGAGGGGGCCATCAGCCCCAGCATTTT. Combining the CDR3 with reference TRBV28 and TRBJ1-5 gives the whole variable domain DVKVTQSSRYLVKRTGEKVFLECVQDMDHENMFWYRQDPGLGLRLIYFSYDVKMKEKGDIPEGYSVSREKKERFSLILESASTNQTSMYLCASSLVGGGGHQPQHFGDGTRLSIL.

The J gene is TRBJ1-1, the V gene TRBV14; unclear D gene. The CDR3 runs 16 residues. Per germline, CDR1 SGHDN and CDR2 FVKESK. V lost 4 bases, J lost 0 bases, and 15 bases lay in between. This chain's CDR3 is CASSPTWGSLNTEAFF. The DNA of the CDR3 is TGTGCCAGCAGCCCCACCTGGGGAAGTCTGAACACTGAAGCTTTCTTT.